The T cell receptor (beta chain) described here comes from a study of cytomegalovirus exposure and HLA in healthy donors. V was pared by 4 bases and J by 3 bases, with 2 bases of the junction left unmatched. CDR1 is MNHEY, CDR2 SMNVEV, per germline (reference sequence). This CDR3 contains 15 residues. A multiplex PCR was run with 60 Vbeta primers and 13 Jbeta primers. Libraries were prepared by immunoSEQ multiplex PCR; TCRdb keeps only in-frame clonotypes and omits some of them. The repertoire has 150,000 to 200,000 clones, about 77% of them found once; the top ten carry less than 10%. Sequenced input: PBMCs. V gene TRBV27 combines with J gene TRBJ2-7, with 14 bases aligning to TRBD2. The receptor was derived from a man between 18 and 29 years old in good health and CMV-seropositive. The CDR3 bases are TGTGCCAGCAGTTGGGGGACTAGCGGGAGCTACGAGCAGTACTTC. This encodes CASSWGTSGSYEQYF.